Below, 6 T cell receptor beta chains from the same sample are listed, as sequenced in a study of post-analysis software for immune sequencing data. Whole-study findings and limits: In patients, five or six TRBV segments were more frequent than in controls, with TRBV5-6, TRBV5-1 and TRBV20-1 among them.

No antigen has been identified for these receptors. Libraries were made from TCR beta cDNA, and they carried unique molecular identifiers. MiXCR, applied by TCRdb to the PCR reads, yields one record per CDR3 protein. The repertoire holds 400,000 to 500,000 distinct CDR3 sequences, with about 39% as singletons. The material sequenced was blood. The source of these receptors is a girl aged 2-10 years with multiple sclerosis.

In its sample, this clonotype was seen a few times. The DNA of the CDR3 is TGCGCCAGCAGCTTGGACGGGGGCCCCTACAATGAGCAGTTCTTC. Protein: CASSLDGGPYNEQFF. The rearrangement links TRBV5-1 to TRBJ2-1, with D perhaps TRBD1 or TRBD2 (6 bases each). The CDR3 loop spans 15 amino acids. Deletions cut 0 bases from V and 2 bases from J, with 9 bases between. Germline loops: CDR1 SGHRS, CDR2 YFSETQ.

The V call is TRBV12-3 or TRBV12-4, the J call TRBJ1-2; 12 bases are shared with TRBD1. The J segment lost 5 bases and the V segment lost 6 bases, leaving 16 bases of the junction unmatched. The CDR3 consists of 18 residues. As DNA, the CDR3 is TGTGCCAGCAGCCAACTTCCCGGGACAGGGGGCCAGGAGTATGGCTACACCTTC. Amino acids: CASSQLPGTGGQEYGYTF.

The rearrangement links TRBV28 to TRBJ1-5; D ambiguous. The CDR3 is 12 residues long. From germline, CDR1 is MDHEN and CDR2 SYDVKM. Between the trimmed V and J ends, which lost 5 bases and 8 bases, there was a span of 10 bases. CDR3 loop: CASSLDIEPQHF. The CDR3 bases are TGTGCCAGCAGTCTAGACATTGAGCCCCAGCATTTT.

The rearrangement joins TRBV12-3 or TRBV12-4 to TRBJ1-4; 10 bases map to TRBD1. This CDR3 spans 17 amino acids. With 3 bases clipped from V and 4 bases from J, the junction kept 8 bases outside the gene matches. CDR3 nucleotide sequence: TGTGCCAGCAGTTTTTGGGACAGGGGTTTGGGTAATGAAAAACTGTTTTTT. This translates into CASSFWDRGLGNEKLFF.

In DNA form, the CDR3 reads TGTGCCAGCAGTTTAGGTACTAGCGGAATGATCTATGAGCAGTTCTTC. This translates into CASSLGTSGMIYEQFF. This chain joins TRBV12-3 or TRBV12-4 and TRBJ2-1; 8 bases fit TRBD2. The J segment lost 8 bases and the V segment lost 1 base, leaving 10 bases of the junction unmatched. The CDR3 spans 16 residues.

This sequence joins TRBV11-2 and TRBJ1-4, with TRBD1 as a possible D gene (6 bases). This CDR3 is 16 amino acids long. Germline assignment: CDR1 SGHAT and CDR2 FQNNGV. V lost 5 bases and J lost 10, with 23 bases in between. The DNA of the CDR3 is TGTGCCAGCAGCGTCGGGACACGGGGGGATTTCGCAAAACTGTTTTTT. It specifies CASSVGTRGDFAKLFF. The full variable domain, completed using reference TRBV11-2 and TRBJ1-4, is EAGVAQSPRYKIIEKRQSVAFWCNPISGHATLYWYQQILGQGPKLLIQFQNNGVVDDSQLPKDRFSAERLKGVDSTLKIQPAKLEDSAVYLCASSVGTRGDFAKLFFGSGTQLSVL.